Listed below are T cell receptor beta chains from one sample, sequenced in a study of T cell repertoires in cytomegalovirus infection. For these receptors, no antigen is known. TCRdb passed the reads through MiXCR, listing each CDR3 protein once. Of some 800,000 distinct CDR3 sequences detected, 29% appear once; the ten largest clones hold 10% to 15%. This sample comprised cultured CD8+ T cells from PBMCs, obtained from culture after CMV antigen stimulation. The receptors shown here come from a human donor in good health (CMV status not recorded). Some clones in this sample may be carry-over from other donors' samples. The conserved cysteine and the conserved F or W are not part of the CDR3 here. Each record gives: D gene, V gene, CDR3 protein. A D gene is named only where the DNA matches it firmly.

d_call: TRBD1
v_call: TRBV27
cdr3_aa: ASKQQGDFSYT

d_call: -
v_call: TRBV20-1
cdr3_aa: SVVGGSADTQY

d_call: -
v_call: TRBV4-1
cdr3_aa: ASSPQAGDTGELF

d_call: TRBD2
v_call: TRBV12-3/TRBV12-4
cdr3_aa: ASTVSRGGAYEQF

d_call: -
v_call: TRBV7-6
cdr3_aa: ASSLARGITDTQY

d_call: -
v_call: TRBV19
cdr3_aa: ASSIPRVAETEAF

d_call: TRBD2
v_call: TRBV4-2
cdr3_aa: ASSQAPGGPNGELF

d_call: -
v_call: TRBV20-1
cdr3_aa: SAVIEGTYNEQF

d_call: -
v_call: TRBV29-1
cdr3_aa: LPGWSNQPQH

d_call: -
v_call: TRBV20-1
cdr3_aa: SARTGDTYQETQY

d_call: TRBD1
v_call: TRBV27
cdr3_aa: ASVQGAWNTEAF

d_call: -
v_call: TRBV28
cdr3_aa: ASSSRQVLNTEAF

d_call: -
v_call: TRBV10-3
cdr3_aa: AISERGSNTEAF

d_call: -
v_call: TRBV6-1
cdr3_aa: ASSWGNRQRSLYSNQPQH

d_call: -
v_call: TRBV19
cdr3_aa: ASSGDTQSYEQY

d_call: -
v_call: TRBV7-2
cdr3_aa: ASSSLGTDTQY

d_call: -
v_call: TRBV7-3
cdr3_aa: ASSLTQGMTNEQF

d_call: -
v_call: TRBV4-1
cdr3_aa: ASSQLGVMNTEAF

d_call: -
v_call: TRBV27
cdr3_aa: ASSLFSELGNQPQH

d_call: -
v_call: TRBV4-1
cdr3_aa: ASSRPGELNTEAF

d_call: -
v_call: TRBV7-9
cdr3_aa: ATLDSDNSPLH

d_call: -
v_call: TRBV6-6
cdr3_aa: ASSYVPGRGNTIY

d_call: -
v_call: TRBV19
cdr3_aa: ASSINPWEVPEEINEQF

d_call: TRBD1
v_call: TRBV27
cdr3_aa: ASSLLLDRGYTGELF

d_call: -
v_call: TRBV7-6
cdr3_aa: ASSLASLGTEAF

d_call: TRBD2
v_call: TRBV7-2
cdr3_aa: ASSPRTSGLSSYNEQF

d_call: -
v_call: TRBV7-2
cdr3_aa: ASSLAEGWGAF

d_call: -
v_call: TRBV6-6
cdr3_aa: ASSYDGTQETQY

d_call: TRBD1
v_call: TRBV7-2
cdr3_aa: ASSLVGQGGSPLH

d_call: -
v_call: TRBV9
cdr3_aa: ASSVVRREAF

d_call: -
v_call: TRBV7-2
cdr3_aa: ASSFDFPAVEQF

d_call: -
v_call: TRBV7-6
cdr3_aa: ASSLEGAPSTDTQY

d_call: -
v_call: TRBV15
cdr3_aa: ATRFPMLGADTQY

d_call: -
v_call: TRBV12-3/TRBV12-4
cdr3_aa: ASNHRGSYNEQF

d_call: -
v_call: TRBV7-9
cdr3_aa: ASSARSNKTQPQH

d_call: TRBD1
v_call: TRBV6-1
cdr3_aa: ASSWTGSGSDTQY

d_call: TRBD1
v_call: TRBV7-6
cdr3_aa: ASSLGTGDRGDQPQH

d_call: -
v_call: TRBV9
cdr3_aa: ASSPRGGGNHPINEKLF

d_call: -
v_call: TRBV20-1
cdr3_aa: SARGGDEQF

d_call: TRBD2
v_call: TRBV7-3
cdr3_aa: ASSHWGSGGPTGETQY

d_call: TRBD2
v_call: TRBV19
cdr3_aa: ASTAGGTYNEQF